This T cell receptor beta chain was identified in a study of cytomegalovirus exposure and HLA in healthy donors. Study observations and caveats: TCR beta V- and J-gene trimming was later associated with a missense DCLRE1C variant. When a later analysis compared HLA-associated TCR beta chains with equally common others, the HLA-associated chains turned out to be more clonally expanded and to have lower generation probabilities. Cytomegalovirus association was assigned to around 150 TCR beta chains.

The PCR was carried out with 60 Vbeta primers and 13 Jbeta primers. Only in-frame clones appear in the TCRdb table, and some are missing; sequencing was by immunoSEQ multiplex PCR. The data hold around 100,000 clones, with 60% to 80% observed a single time. The CDR3 contains 16 residues. The V end lost 2 bases, the J end lost 6 bases, and 16 bases lay between the germline ends. CDR1 and CDR2 (germline): SEHNR, FQNEAQ (reference sequence). With regard to this clone: The antigen is not known.

Specimen: PBMCs. This clonotype was sampled from a male donor in good health and CMV-seropositive. The V and J genes are TRBV7-9 and TRBJ2-2, with a possible D match to TRBD2 (6 bases). This chain's CDR3 is CASSLSPGVWAGELFF. The CDR3 nucleotides read TGTGCCAGCAGCTTATCCCCGGGAGTTTGGGCCGGGGAGCTGTTTTTT.